These 30 T cell receptor beta chains originate from one sample sequenced in a study of blood T cell repertoires in COVID-19 (dated by TCRdb to the early 2020s). The library relied on the immunoSEQ multiplex PCR assay. Held by TCRdb, this immuneACCESS table contains in-frame sequences only and omits some clones. Under half of the omission traces to an unresolved V gene where checked; the cause of the rest is unknown. Here the sample has roughly 160,000 clones; 84% occur a single time. The ten biggest clones cover roughly 14% of the sample. The material sequenced was peripheral blood. These receptors were taken from a man in his late teens or twenties with active or convalescent COVID-19.

The chain links TRBV5-1 to TRBJ2-7; D may be TRBD2 (5 bases). This CDR3 is built from 15 residues. From germline, CDR1 is SGHRS and CDR2 YFSETQ. V was pared by 0 bases and J by 0 bases, with 10 bases between. CDR3 nucleotides: TGCGCCAGCAGCTTGGTTCCGGGGTCCTCCTACGAGCAGTACTTC. This codes for CASSLVPGSSYEQYF.

The V call is TRBV7-2, the J call TRBJ2-3; 10 bases line up with TRBD2. V dropped 6 bases and J dropped 3; count of bases not matched to a gene: 12. Germline V gene lookup returns CDR1 SGHTA and CDR2 FQGNSA. The CDR3 has 17 amino acids. CDR3 protein: CASSSITLAGLTDTQYF. CDR3 sequence (DNA): TGTGCCAGCAGTTCCATTACACTAGCGGGGTTGACAGATACGCAGTATTTT.

The CDR3 reads CASSQRDYVTYEQYF. The CDR3 bases are TGCGCCAGCAGCCAGAGGGACTACGTTACCTACGAGCAGTACTTC. The chain is built from TRBV4-1 and TRBJ2-7; TRBD2 aligns across 7 bases. The J segment lost 2 bases and the V segment lost 3 bases, leaving 7 bases of the junction unmatched. CDR3 size: 15 residues. CDR1 and CDR2 (germline): MGHRA, YSYEKL.

The V call is TRBV5-4, the J call TRBJ2-1; 10 nucleotides line up with TRBD2. Germline V CDR1 and CDR2: SGHNT, YYREEE (reference sequence). V shed 4 bases, J shed 7 bases, and the junction held 14 bases outside the gene matches. The CDR3 is 17 residues long. This chain's CDR3 is CASSPSLRASGGNEQFF. The CDR3 region has the DNA TGTGCCAGCAGCCCCTCACTCCGGGCTAGCGGGGGTAATGAGCAGTTCTTC. Combining the CDR3 with reference TRBV5-4 and TRBJ2-1 gives the whole variable domain ETGVTQSPTHLIKTRGQQVTLRCSSQSGHNTVSWYQQALGQGPQFIFQYYREEENGRGNFPPRFSGLQFPNYSSELNVNALELDDSALYLCASSPSLRASGGNEQFFGPGTRLTVL.

The V gene is TRBV5-6, the J gene TRBJ2-7, with D maybe TRBD2 (6 bases). The CDR3 runs 15 residues. V shed 6 bases and J shed 3 bases, with 19 bases lying between them. Germline V gene lookup returns CDR1 SGHDT and CDR2 YYEEEE. CDR3 amino acids: CASNNGGLNNYEQYF. The DNA of the CDR3 is TGTGCCAGCAACAACGGAGGGCTCAATAACTACGAGCAGTACTTC.

This chain connects TRBV6-1 to TRBJ2-7; 9 bases agree with TRBD1. The CDR3 is 15 amino acids. V was clipped by 2 bases and J by 2 bases; unmatched bases: 4. Germline V gives CDR1 MNHNS, CDR2 SASEGT. The chain's CDR3 is CASSEWGTGTYEQYF. The DNA for the CDR3 is TGTGCCAGCAGTGAATGGGGGACAGGGACCTACGAGCAGTACTTC.

The rearrangement uses TRBV19 and TRBJ1-1; 8 bases fit TRBD1. After removal of 3 bases from V and 1 base from J, the junction contained 7 bases not matched to a gene. The CDR3 extends over 16 amino acids. In germline, CDR1 is LNHDA, CDR2 SQIVND (reference sequence). This CDR3 reads CASSILPGQGNTEAFF. The CDR3 region has the DNA TGTGCCAGTAGTATCCTTCCCGGACAGGGGAACACTGAAGCTTTCTTT.

V usage is TRBV7-8 and J usage is TRBJ1-1; 7 bases are shared with TRBD1. The CDR3 is 16 residues long. Germline assignment: CDR1 SGHVS and CDR2 FQNEAQ. V lost 0 bases, J lost 1 base, and 5 bases stayed unmatched. DNA for the CDR3: TGTGCCAGCAGCTTAGCAACCGGGACAGCGAACACTGAAGCTTTCTTT. Residues: CASSLATGTANTEAFF.

V is TRBV30 and J is TRBJ1-1; D call uncertain. Germline V CDR1 and CDR2: GTSNPN, SVGIG (reference sequence). The CDR3 sequence is 11 residues long. V lost 4 bases and J lost 2, with 5 bases in between. The CDR3 DNA reads as TGTGCCTGGAATCAAAACACTGAAGCTTTCTTT. Its protein is CAWNQNTEAFF.

The chain couples TRBV28 to TRBJ1-1, with a tentative D call TRBD1 (5 bases). Germline CDR1 and CDR2: MDHEN and SYDVKM. The CDR3 is 17 residues long. V dropped 2 bases and J dropped 0 bases, with 16 bases sitting between them. The CDR3: CASSLGFVAGLNTEAFF. The CDR3, as DNA: TGTGCCAGCAGTTTAGGGTTTGTAGCAGGGCTGAACACTGAAGCTTTCTTT.

CDR3 coding DNA: TGTGCCAGCAAAGACAGGGGGCTGAGCGAGCAGTACTTC. Translation gives CASKDRGLSEQYF. The genes are TRBV6-5 and TRBJ2-7; 10 nucleotides align to TRBD1. The CDR3 extends over 13 amino acids. Germline V CDR1 and CDR2: MNHEY, SVGAGI. V gave up 7 bases and J gave up 6 bases; unmatched junction bases: 6.

The V call is TRBV4-3, the J call TRBJ2-7, with TRBD1 matching over 11 bases. Trimming cost V 0 bases and J 3 bases; bases outside gene matches: 7. CDR3 length: 17 amino acids. Germline V lookup: CDR1 LGHNA, CDR2 YSLEER. The CDR3 protein is CASSQDSSGTGGYEQYF. CDR3 DNA sequence: TGCGCCAGCAGCCAAGATTCTTCGGGGACAGGGGGCTACGAGCAGTACTTC.

This sequence joins TRBV11-2 and TRBJ1-3; D ambiguous. The germline CDR1 and CDR2 sequences are SGHAT and FQNNGV. CDR3 length: 15 amino acids. Trimming removed 5 bases from V and 1 base from J, with 12 bases in between. In nucleotides, the CDR3 is TGTGCCAGCAGCCCAATAAGGAGGTCTGGAAACACCATATATTTT. Translation: CASSPIRRSGNTIYF.

The V gene is TRBV10-3, the J gene TRBJ2-7, with TRBD1 matching over 7 bases. The CDR3 has 14 amino acids. Germline lookup yields CDR1 ENHRY and CDR2 SYGVKD. J was trimmed by 3 bases and V by 4 bases; bases with no gene match: 6. This CDR3 reads CAISAAPGGYEQYF. CDR3 sequence (DNA): TGTGCCATCAGTGCCGCCCCAGGGGGCTACGAGCAGTACTTC.

The table lists this clone with a count of one. The V call is TRBV6-5, the J call TRBJ2-1; D gene unclear. Per germline, CDR1 MNHEY and CDR2 SVGAGI. The CDR3 runs to 12 residues. The V and J ends lost 6 bases and 12 bases respectively, with 15 bases between them. This CDR3 is CASRPLSNRQFF. DNA for the CDR3: TGTGCCAGCAGACCACTTAGCAATCGGCAGTTCTTC.

This clone was picked up one time. The chain carries TRBV13 and TRBJ2-1; tentatively, D is TRBD2 (5 bases). This CDR3 has 16 amino acids. Germline loops: CDR1 PRHDT, CDR2 FYEKMQ (reference sequence). Trimming took 4 bases from V and 5 from J, leaving 18 bases between them. The CDR3 reads CASSSVRTQRHNEQFF. The CDR3 bases are TGTGCCAGCAGCTCCGTGCGGACCCAGCGGCACAATGAGCAGTTCTTC.

V and J are TRBV28 and TRBJ1-5; 9 bases line up with TRBD1. The CDR3 length is 18 residues. Trimming at V came to 3 bases and at J to 4 bases, leaving 13 bases not matched to a gene. Germline lookup yields CDR1 MDHEN and CDR2 SYDVKM. For the CDR3, the DNA is TGTGCCAGCAGTTTCGCCTTCGGGGACAGGGTGCAAAATCAGCCCCAGCATTTT. This codes for CASSFAFGDRVQNQPQHF. Full variable domain (missing parts from reference TRBV28 and TRBJ1-5): DVKVTQSSRYLVKRTGEKVFLECVQDMDHENMFWYRQDPGLGLRLIYFSYDVKMKEKGDIPEGYSVSREKKERFSLILESASTNQTSMYLCASSFAFGDRVQNQPQHFGDGTRLSIL.

The DNA for the CDR3 is TGTGCCAGCAGCCGAACAGGGCGCGAGCAGTACTTC. Amino acid sequence: CASSRTGREQYF. The chain employs TRBV6-5 and TRBJ2-7; TRBD1 might be the D (6 bases). V lost 6 bases and J 6 bases, leaving 12 bases between the germline ends. Germline CDR1 MNHEY, CDR2 SVGAGI. CDR3 length: 12 residues.

This clone was counted many times. This rearrangement joins TRBV7-2 to TRBJ1-2, with a possible D match to TRBD1 (6 bases). The CDR3 is 15 amino acids. Trimming stripped 5 bases from V and 8 bases from J, with 21 bases between. In germline, CDR1 is SGHTA, CDR2 FQGNSA. CDR3 DNA: TGTGCCAGCAGCCCAGACCGGGACACCGGGAGGGGCTACACCTTC. It encodes CASSPDRDTGRGYTF.

This chain uses TRBV18 with TRBJ2-7, with 8 bases lining up with TRBD1. This CDR3 is 15 amino acids long. V lost 1 base, J lost 4 bases, and 6 bases stayed unmatched. CDR1 and CDR2 from the germline V gene are KGHSH and LQKENI. DNA for the CDR3: TGTGCCAGCTCACCACGTCAGGGGGCTGGATACGAGCAGTACTTC. It codes for CASSPRQGAGYEQYF.

This rearrangement joins TRBV5-5 to TRBJ2-7; D possibly corresponds to TRBD1 (6 bases). Deletions cut 5 bases from V and 12 bases from J, with 24 bases between. CDR1 SGHKS and CDR2 YYEKEE come from the germline V gene (reference sequence). This CDR3 contains 14 residues. The CDR3 sequence is CASSSPGHEVGPYF. The DNA of the CDR3 is TGTGCCAGCAGTTCCCCGGGACACGAAGTCGGTCCGTACTTC.

The chain recombines TRBV7-9 with TRBJ2-2, with D perhaps TRBD1 (6 bases). Germline V gives CDR1 SEHNR, CDR2 FQNEAQ (reference sequence). The CDR3 is 18 residues long. The germline V and J ends were trimmed by 1 base and 4 bases, with 19 bases remaining between them. CDR3 amino acids: CASSLDPAQGRSTGELFF. The CDR3 nucleotides read TGTGCCAGCAGCTTAGACCCCGCACAGGGACGTAGCACCGGGGAGCTGTTTTTT.

This chain joins TRBV6-2 or TRBV6-3 and TRBJ2-7, with 8 bases matching TRBD1. Germline-derived CDR1 and CDR2 are MNHEY and SVGEGT. The CDR3 is 15 residues long. The V segment lost 5 bases and the J segment 6 bases; nucleotides outside the gene matches: 12. CDR3 in amino acids: CASSDNQGARGEQYF. DNA of the CDR3: TGTGCCAGCAGTGACAACCAGGGGGCACGCGGCGAGCAGTACTTC.

The chain recombines TRBV13 with TRBJ2-3, with 12 bases matching TRBD2. This CDR3 is 15 amino acids long. Trimming took 6 bases from V and 3 from J; bases not matched to a gene: 4. CDR1 is PRHDT, CDR2 FYEKMQ, per germline (reference sequence). The CDR3 DNA reads TGTGCCAGCAGATGGACTAGCGGGAATACAGATACGCAGTATTTT. It yields the protein CASRWTSGNTDTQYF. Complete variable domain (other parts from reference TRBV13 and TRBJ2-3): AAGVIQSPRHLIKEKRETATLKCYPIPRHDTVYWYQQGPGQDPQFLISFYEKMQSDKGSIPDRFSAQQFSDYHSELNMSSLELGDSALYFCASRWTSGNTDTQYFGPGTRLTVL.

The CDR3 spells CASSEYRDGRKSGYTF. The CDR3 nucleotides read TGCGCCAGCAGTGAATACCGGGACGGGAGGAAGTCTGGCTACACCTTC. This sequence joins TRBV10-2 and TRBJ1-2, with D maybe TRBD1 (5 bases). This CDR3 has 16 amino acids. Germline V gene sequence: CDR1 WSHSY, CDR2 SAAADI. Trimming pared 3 bases from V and 7 bases from J, leaving 21 bases between.

The chain links TRBV5-1 to TRBJ1-2; D is ambiguous. Trimming removed 4 bases at V and 0 bases at J, with 13 bases between. The CDR3 totals 15 residues. The germline V gene has CDR1 SGHRS and CDR2 YFSETQ. The CDR3 nucleotides read TGCGCCAGCAGCGTAGCCAGCCGAGCTAACTATGGCTACACCTTC. Protein: CASSVASRANYGYTF.

The chain uses TRBV18 and TRBJ1-2; maybe TRBD1 (5 bases). Per the germline V gene, CDR1 is KGHSH and CDR2 is LQKENI. The V gene lost 0 bases and the J gene lost 3 bases, with 11 bases spanning the gap. CDR3 length: 15 residues. The DNA of the CDR3 is TGTGCCAGCTCACCACCAGAAGGGGCCGACTATGGCTACACCTTC. Protein sequence: CASSPPEGADYGYTF.

V and J are TRBV29-1 and TRBJ1-1; 9 nucleotides align to TRBD1. Germline trimming cut 4 bases from V and 0 bases from J; bases unmatched to any gene: 6. Germline lookup yields CDR1 SQVTM and CDR2 ANQGSEA. The CDR3 has 15 amino acids. CDR3 region: CSVVSWTGVNTEAFF. DNA for the CDR3: TGCAGCGTTGTTTCCTGGACAGGGGTGAACACTGAAGCTTTCTTT.

The chain combines TRBV5-8 with TRBJ1-5; TRBD1 might be the D (5 bases). V lost 4 bases and J 1 base, leaving 24 bases between the germline ends. The germline V gene has CDR1 SGHTS and CDR2 YDEGEE. The CDR3 sequence is 19 residues long. The chain's CDR3 is CASSPVGGTATGSNQPQHF. CDR3 DNA: TGTGCCAGCAGCCCGGTGGGAGGGACCGCAACAGGCAGCAATCAGCCCCAGCATTTT. Combining the CDR3 with reference TRBV5-8 and TRBJ1-5 gives the whole variable domain EAGVTQSPTHLIKTRGQQATLRCSPISGHTSVYWYQQALGLGLQFLLWYDEGEERNRGNFPPRFSGRQFPNYSSELNVNALELEDSALYLCASSPVGGTATGSNQPQHFGDGTRLSIL.

The V call is TRBV2, the J call TRBJ2-7; TRBD2 matches 9 bases. The CDR3 covers 15 residues. The V segment lost 2 bases and the J segment 2 bases; nucleotides outside the gene matches: 4. Germline V gives CDR1 SNHLY, CDR2 FYNNEI. The CDR3 loop reads CASSEYAGGPYEQYF. DNA of the CDR3: TGTGCCAGCAGTGAATATGCGGGAGGGCCCTACGAGCAGTACTTC.